This T cell receptor (beta chain) was sequenced during a study of blood T cells in healthy people across ages. Overall study findings and caveats: Estimates of diversity drawn from one million T cells were considered underestimates.

A J-beta primer mix and a sample-barcoded 5' primer were used in a second PCR of roughly 7 to 12 cycles. TCRdb re-derived calls from the 5' RACE reads in MiXCR, one entry per CDR3 protein. The sample consists of 700,000 to 1,000,000 distinct CDR3 sequences, approximately 44% of them appearing once. On this clonotype: Its antigen is unidentified.

The study isolated at least 6.5 million PBMCs from each sample. The CDR3 contains 14 residues. The V gene lost 0 bases and the J gene lost 2 bases, with 11 bases spanning the gap. Looked up from germline, CDR1 is DFQATT and CDR2 is SNEGSKA (reference sequence). The sample was blood. The TCR comes from a man aged 55 to 70 in good health. This rearrangement joins TRBV20-1 to TRBJ2-7; no reliable D call. The CDR3 bases are TGCAGTGCTAGAGATAACCGTGGGACCTACGAGCAGTACTTC. Residues: CSARDNRGTYEQYF.